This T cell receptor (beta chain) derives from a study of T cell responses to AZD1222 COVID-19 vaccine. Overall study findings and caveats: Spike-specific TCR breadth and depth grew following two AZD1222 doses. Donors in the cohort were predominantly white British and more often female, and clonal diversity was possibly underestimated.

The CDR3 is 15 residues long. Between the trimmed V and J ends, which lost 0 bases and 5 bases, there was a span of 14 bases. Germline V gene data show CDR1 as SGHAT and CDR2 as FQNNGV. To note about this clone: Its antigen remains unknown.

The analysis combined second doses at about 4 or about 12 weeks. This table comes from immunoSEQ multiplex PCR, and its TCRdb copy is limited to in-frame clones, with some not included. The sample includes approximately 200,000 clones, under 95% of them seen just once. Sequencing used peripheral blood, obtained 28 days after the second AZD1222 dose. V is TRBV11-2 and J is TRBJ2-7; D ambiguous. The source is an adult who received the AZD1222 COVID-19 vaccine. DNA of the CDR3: TGTGCCAGCAGCTTAGAACCGGGCCTACAAGACGAGCAGTACTTC. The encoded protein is CASSLEPGLQDEQYF.